This TCR beta chain was documented in a study of T cell changes during pregnancy in multiple sclerosis. TCRdb's table, derived via immunoSEQ multiplex PCR, lists solely in-frame clones and lacks some. The sample includes more than 65,000 clones, roughly 93% of them seen just once. The V and J ends lost 4 bases and 6 bases respectively, with 20 bases between them. The CDR3 runs to 16 residues. Germline-derived CDR1 and CDR2 are LGHNA and YNFKEQ. The starting material was peripheral blood, obtained in the first trimester of pregnancy. This sequence was found in a female donor with multiple sclerosis, enrolled in a pregnancy study. The V and J genes are TRBV4-2 and TRBJ2-3; no clear D. The CDR3 loop reads CASSRQGPPGGDTQYF. The CDR3 DNA follows: TGTGCCAGCAGCCGTCAAGGCCCCCCGGGTGGTGATACGCAGTATTTT.